This entry features one TCR beta chain sequence. What it recognizes is unknown. The source of the sample is a study of beta chain features in type 1 diabetes. Study as a whole: All samples yielded 107,917,701 examined sorted cells. Findings and caveats of the study: All four CD4+ subsets of Type 1 diabetes patients contained TCRB CDR3s that were moderately but significantly shorter.

Since all of the isolated RNA was reverse transcribed, expressed TCRB transcripts were what got sequenced. Assay used: immunoSEQ multiplex PCR; TCRdb lists only in-frame clones, some missing. The sample shows 600,000 or so clones, 9.5% to 15% of them seen only once. In all sorted populations, purity surpassed 98%. The CDR3 runs 18 residues. The V gene end was trimmed by 0 bases and the J gene end by 0 bases; junction bases not matched to a gene: 7. CDR1 SGHDN and CDR2 FVKESK come from the germline V gene. The receptor was derived from a man aged 25 to 40 with type 1 diabetes. The chain carries TRBV14 and TRBJ2-4; 8 bases are a match to TRBD1. Sequencing input: naive CD4+ T cells from blood. The CDR3 nucleotides are TGTGCCAGCAGCCAAGATCAGGGCAGGGGGCTAGCCAAAAACATTCAGTACTTC. Amino acid sequence: CASSQDQGRGLAKNIQYF.